Presented here are 9 T cell receptor beta chains from one specimen sequenced in a study of blood T cell repertoires in COVID-19. TCRdb's copy holds only in-frame clones and misses some; the assay was immunoSEQ multiplex PCR. The sample consists of 80,000 or so clones, under 85% of them appearing once. The sequenced material came from peripheral blood. Source of these receptors: a human donor in a cohort sampled during active COVID-19.

The V gene is TRBV5-1, the J gene TRBJ1-1, with TRBD1 matching over 9 bases. CDR1 is SGHRS and CDR2 is YFSETQ in the germline V gene. The CDR3 has 14 residues. Trimming at V came to 4 bases and at J to 5 bases, leaving 6 bases not matched to a gene. CDR3 sequence: CASSPLTGGTEAFF. CDR3 nucleotides: TGCGCCAGCAGCCCCTTGACAGGGGGGACTGAAGCTTTCTTT.

The V gene is TRBV30, the J gene TRBJ1-4, with a possible D match to TRBD1 (5 bases). The V end was cut by 0 bases, the J end by 6 bases, with 14 bases between. The V gene's germline CDR1 is GTSNPN and CDR2 SVGIG (reference sequence). This CDR3 region has 15 residues. CDR3 protein: CAWSVRGTVHEKLFF. CDR3 bases: TGTGCCTGGAGTGTACGAGGGACTGTACATGAAAAACTGTTTTTT. Full variable domain (remainder filled in from reference TRBV30 and TRBJ1-4): SQTIHQWPATLVQPVGSPLSLECTVEGTSNPNLYWYRQAAGRGLQLLFYSVGIGQISSEVPQNLSASRPQDRQFILSSKKLLLSDSGFYLCAWSVRGTVHEKLFFGSGTQLSVL.

This clone was recorded a few times. The chain carries TRBV21-1 and TRBJ2-1; the tabulated D call, TRBD1, remains unverified against the DNA. TRBV21-1 is noted as a pseudogene. The CDR3 runs 19 residues. CDR3 sequence: CASSYRGQGATSSYNEQFF. The CDR3 bases are TGTGCCAGCAGCTATAGGGGACAGGGGGCCACGAGCTCCTACAATGAGCAGTTCTTC.

J is TRBJ2-2 and V is TRBV11-1; no reliable D call. Deletions cut 1 base from V and 3 bases from J, with 6 bases between. This CDR3 contains 14 residues. CDR1 SGHAT and CDR2 FQDESV come from the germline V gene (reference sequence). The CDR3 DNA follows: TGTGCCAGCAGCTTAGACCAGTACACCGGGGAGCTGTTTTTT. Its protein is CASSLDQYTGELFF.

The chain uses TRBV29-1 and TRBJ1-1, with D maybe TRBD1 (6 bases). V was pared by 4 bases and J by 5 bases, with 14 bases between. This CDR3 comprises 13 residues. CDR1 is SQVTM and CDR2 is ANQGSEA in the germline V gene. DNA for the CDR3: TGCAGCGTTGCACGGGGGGCTAGAACTGAAGCTTTCTTT. It specifies CSVARGARTEAFF.

The chain links TRBV27 to TRBJ1-3, with TRBD1 as a possible D gene (5 bases). Germline V gene sequence: CDR1 MNHEY, CDR2 SMNVEV (reference sequence). The ends were cut back, 10 bases at V and 0 bases at J, with 10 bases in the middle. The length of the CDR3 is 13 residues. The CDR3 coding sequence is TGTGCCATCCAGGGACTCTCTGGAAACACCATATATTTT. Protein product: CAIQGLSGNTIYF.

This chain links TRBV2 with TRBJ1-5, with a weak D call TRBD1 (5 bases). Germline CDR1 is SNHLY and CDR2 is FYNNEI. This CDR3 region has 15 residues. Trimming shortened V by 4 bases and J by 2 bases, and 12 bases separated the two germline ends. CDR3 nucleotide sequence: TGTGCCAGCAGTGGGGGCTCAATGGGCAATCAGCCCCAGCATTTT. Protein: CASSGGSMGNQPQHF.

The genes are TRBV5-5 and TRBJ1-1; the match to TRBD1 covers 7 bases. The CDR3 runs to 14 residues. Losses at the gene ends were 4 bases for V and 5 bases for J; bases not matched to a gene: 8. The germline CDR1 and CDR2 sequences are SGHKS and YYEKEE (reference sequence). The chain's CDR3 is CASSKDRSRTEAFF. CDR3 sequence (DNA): TGTGCCAGCAGCAAGGACAGGAGTAGGACTGAAGCTTTCTTT.

The rearrangement joins TRBV11-3 to TRBJ2-2, with D possibly being TRBD2 (7 bases). Germline CDR1 and CDR2: SGHNT and YENEEA. The CDR3 is 18 amino acids. V was cut by 0 bases and J by 3 bases, with 17 bases left in between. This CDR3 reads CASSLDMGGGSYTGELFF. DNA of the CDR3: TGTGCCAGCAGCTTAGATATGGGCGGGGGCTCGTACACCGGGGAGCTGTTTTTT.